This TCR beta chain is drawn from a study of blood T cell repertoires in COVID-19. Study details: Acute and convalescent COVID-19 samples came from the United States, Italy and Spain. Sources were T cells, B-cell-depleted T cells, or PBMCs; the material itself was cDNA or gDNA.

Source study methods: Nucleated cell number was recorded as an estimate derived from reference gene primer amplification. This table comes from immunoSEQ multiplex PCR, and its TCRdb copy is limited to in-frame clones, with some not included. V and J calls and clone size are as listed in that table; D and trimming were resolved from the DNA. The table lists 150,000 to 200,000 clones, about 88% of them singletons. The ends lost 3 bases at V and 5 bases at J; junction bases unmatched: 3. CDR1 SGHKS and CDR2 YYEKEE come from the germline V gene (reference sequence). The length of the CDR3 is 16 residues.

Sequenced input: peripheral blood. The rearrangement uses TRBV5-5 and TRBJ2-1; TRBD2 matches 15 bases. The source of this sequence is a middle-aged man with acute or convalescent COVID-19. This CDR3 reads CASSWTSGGAHNEQFF. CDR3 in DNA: TGTGCCAGCAGCTGGACTAGCGGGGGGGCCCACAATGAGCAGTTCTTC.